These T cell receptor beta chains were read from a single sample in a study of control samples from healthy donors and cancer patients. Clones were sequenced by immunoSEQ multiplex PCR, and TCRdb holds only the in-frame ones, with some missing. The table shows over 150,000 clones, with nearly 90% occurring only once. The sequenced sample was blood. The receptor set was obtained from a woman aged 50 to 60 in good health. The CDR3 runs from the conserved cysteine through the conserved F or W. Fields, in order: D gene, CDR3 length, V gene, clone size, J gene, CDR3 protein, CDR3 DNA. A D gene is named only where the DNA matches it firmly. Some rows have no size entry. The others give once, few or many, or a class for an expanded clone.

>-|10|TRBV2|-|TRBJ1-3
CASRVDTIYF
TGTGCCAGCAGGGTGGACACCATATATTTT
>TRBD1|14|TRBV7-8|-|TRBJ2-7
CASSPGTGGYEQYF
TGTGCCAGCAGCCCAGGGACAGGGGGCTACGAGCAGTACTTC
>-|14|TRBV3-1/TRBV3-2|-|TRBJ1-1
CASSAGGVNTEAFF
TGTGCCAGCAGCGCCGGGGGAGTGAACACTGAAGCTTTCTTT
>-|13|TRBV5-1|-|TRBJ2-1
CASSFEPYNEQFF
TGCGCCAGCAGTTTTGAGCCCTACAATGAGCAGTTCTTC
>TRBD1|15|TRBV7-7|-|TRBJ2-6
CASSRDSSGANVLTF
TGTGCCAGCAGCCGGGACAGCTCTGGGGCCAACGTCCTGACTTTC
>-|12|TRBV10-3|-|TRBJ1-2
CAISSQDYGYTF
TGTGCCATCAGCTCGCAGGACTATGGCTACACCTTC
>-|13|TRBV25-1|-|TRBJ2-1
CASSEKTAIKQFF
TGTGCCAGCAGTGAGAAGACTGCAATTAAGCAGTTCTTC
>-|16|TRBV6-1|-|TRBJ2-1
CASSENRGRQYNEQFF
TGTGCCAGCAGTGAAAACCGGGGGAGACAGTACAATGAGCAGTTCTTC
>-|14|TRBV6-6|many|TRBJ1-1
CASSYSSGSGHAFF
TGTGCCAGCAGTTACTCGAGCGGAAGTGGACACGCTTTCTTT
>-|17|TRBV12-1|-|TRBJ1-5
CASAGRASLYSNQPQHF
TGTGCCAGCGCGGGCCGCGCCTCATTATATAGCAATCAGCCCCAGCATTTT
>-|13|TRBV9|once|TRBJ2-1
CASSVEDGREQFF
TGTGCCAGCAGCGTAGAAGACGGACGGGAGCAGTTCTTC
>TRBD1|13|TRBV12-3/TRBV12-4|-|TRBJ1-3
CASSWDRGNTIYF
TGTGCCAGCAGTTGGGACAGGGGAAACACCATATATTTT
>-|16|TRBV15|-|TRBJ2-7
CATSGITGDSVYEQYF
TGTGCCACCAGCGGAATAACAGGGGACTCTGTCTACGAGCAGTACTTC
>-|14|TRBV5-1|few|TRBJ1-2
CASSLGTSDYGYTF
TGCGCCAGCAGCTTGGGTACGTCGGACTATGGCTACACCTTC
>-|15|TRBV7-5|-|TRBJ2-7
CVRSWGESGGDEQYF
TGTGTCAGAAGCTGGGGAGAGAGCGGGGGTGACGAGCAGTACTTC
>-|13|TRBV18|-|TRBJ1-2
CASSPSEDYGYTF
TGTGCCAGCTCACCCTCGGAGGACTATGGCTACACCTTC
>TRBD1|14|TRBV7-8|-|TRBJ1-2
CASSLGTGDYGYTF
TGTGCCAGCAGCTTAGGGACAGGGGATTATGGCTACACCTTC
>-|13|TRBV5-1|-|TRBJ1-2
CASNQAGLDGYTF
TGCGCCAGCAACCAGGCCGGATTAGATGGCTACACCTTC
>-|12|TRBV13|-|TRBJ1-2
CASSPRVYGYTF
TGTGCCAGCAGCCCCAGGGTATATGGCTACACCTTC
>TRBD2|17|TRBV4-3|-|TRBJ2-1
CASSPFAAGTSGNEQFF
TGCGCCAGCAGCCCCTTCGCCGCCGGGACTAGCGGCAATGAGCAGTTCTTC
>TRBD1|16|TRBV28|-|TRBJ1-1
CASGETGTGVNTEAFF
TGTGCCAGCGGGGAGACAGGGACTGGGGTGAACACTGAAGCTTTCTTT
>-|15|TRBV9|-|TRBJ1-2
CASSVNPGTNYGYTF
TGTGCCAGCAGCGTAAATCCAGGGACTAACTATGGCTACACCTTC
>-|13|TRBV29-1|-|TRBJ1-5
CSVRETQGQPQHF
TGCAGCGTTAGAGAGACCCAGGGGCAGCCCCAGCATTTT
>-|15|TRBV7-8|-|TRBJ2-3
CASSLTASSLDTQYF
TGTGCCAGCAGCTTAACGGCGTCCAGCCTAGATACGCAGTATTTT
>-|12|TRBV29-1|few|TRBJ1-3
CSVGNGEGTIYF
TGCAGCGTTGGTAATGGGGAAGGCACCATATATTTT
>-|15|TRBV7-8|few|TRBJ1-2
CASSPDRQNNYGYTF
TGTGCCAGCAGCCCCGATCGACAGAATAACTATGGCTACACCTTC
>-|12|TRBV19|-|TRBJ1-2
CASSFLGGGYTF
TGTGCCAGTAGTTTCTTGGGGGGAGGCTACACCTTC
>TRBD1|15|TRBV5-1|-|TRBJ2-7
CASSPGQEETYEQYF
TGCGCCAGCAGCCCGGGACAGGAAGAGACCTACGAGCAGTACTTC